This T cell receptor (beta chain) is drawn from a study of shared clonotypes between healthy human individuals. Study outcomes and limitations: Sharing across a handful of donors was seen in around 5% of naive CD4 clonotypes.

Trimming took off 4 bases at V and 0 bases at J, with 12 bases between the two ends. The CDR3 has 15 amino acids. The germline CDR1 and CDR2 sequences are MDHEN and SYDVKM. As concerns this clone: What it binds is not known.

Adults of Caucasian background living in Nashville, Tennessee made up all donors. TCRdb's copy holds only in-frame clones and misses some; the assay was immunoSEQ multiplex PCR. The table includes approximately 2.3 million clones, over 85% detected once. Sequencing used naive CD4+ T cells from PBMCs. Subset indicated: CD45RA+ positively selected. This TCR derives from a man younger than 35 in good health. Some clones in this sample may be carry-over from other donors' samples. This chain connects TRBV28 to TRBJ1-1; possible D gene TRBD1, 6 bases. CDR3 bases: TGTGCCAGCAGTTGGGGGGGCAGCATGAACACTGAAGCTTTCTTT. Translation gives CASSWGGSMNTEAFF.